Below, 21 T cell receptor beta chains from the same sample are listed, as sequenced in a study of T cell responses to AZD1222 COVID-19 vaccine. Generated by immunoSEQ multiplex PCR, the TCRdb table keeps only in-frame clones and is missing some. The table shows some 150,000 clones, with 85% occurring only once. The starting material was peripheral blood, obtained 28 days after the second dose of the MenACWY control vaccine. The receptor set was obtained from an adult who received the MenACWY meningococcal vaccine as a control.

This chain joins TRBV13 and TRBJ1-2; 8 bases are a match to TRBD1. Unmatched junction bases numbered 10, after V lost 4 bases and J lost 3 bases. Per the germline V gene, CDR1 is PRHDT and CDR2 is FYEKMQ (reference sequence). This CDR3 has 16 amino acids. The CDR3 bases are TGTGCCAGCAGCTCTTACGCGGACAGGGACCACTATGGCTACACCTTC. This translates into CASSSYADRDHYGYTF.

The chain combines TRBV7-3 with TRBJ2-2, with D possibly being TRBD2 (5 bases). Germline V gene sequence: CDR1 SGHTA, CDR2 FQGTGA. With 7 bases removed from V and 7 bases from J, the gap between germline ends came to 16 bases. The CDR3 covers 14 residues. The CDR3 DNA is TGTGCCAGCAACGACGGCCCCGGGGACGGGGAGCTGTTTTTT. This codes for CASNDGPGDGELFF.

This sequence joins TRBV6-5 and TRBJ1-3; no reliable D call. Per germline, CDR1 MNHEY and CDR2 SVGAGI. With 0 bases removed from V and 0 bases from J, the gap between germline ends came to 9 bases. The CDR3 covers 16 residues. In nucleotides, the CDR3 is TGTGCCAGCAGTTACTCGGGCATGCACTCTGGAAACACCATATATTTT. Protein sequence: CASSYSGMHSGNTIYF.

About this clone: The junction departs from germline at one end; a sequencing error may be responsible. This chain connects TRBV6-2 or TRBV6-3 to TRBJ2-7; D is possibly TRBD1 (5 bases). Germline V gene lookup returns CDR1 MNHEY and CDR2 SVGEGT. This CDR3 contains 12 residues. Written as DNA, the CDR3 is TGTGCCAGCAGCCACGACAGTCTTATGGGGAACTTC. This codes for CASSHDSLMGNF.

The CDR3 coding sequence is TGTGCCAGCAGTCCAGGGAACTATGGCTACACCTTC. This sequence encodes CASSPGNYGYTF. The chain employs TRBV27 and TRBJ1-2; maybe TRBD1 (5 bases). The V end lost 5 bases, the J end lost 2 bases, and 6 bases lay between the germline ends. Germline CDR1 is MNHEY and CDR2 is SMNVEV (reference sequence). CDR3 length: 12 residues.

The J gene is TRBJ1-5, the V gene TRBV7-2; 7 bases fit TRBD1. V lost 5 bases and J lost 4; bases outside the gene matches: 2. The CDR3 sequence is 13 residues long. Per the germline V gene, CDR1 is SGHTA and CDR2 is FQGNSA. The DNA of the CDR3 is TGTGCCAGCAGCCAACAGGGGAATCAGCCCCAGCATTTT. The encoded protein is CASSQQGNQPQHF.

The V and J genes are TRBV6-5 and TRBJ2-7; D is unclear. The V end was cut by 7 bases, the J end by 7 bases, with 14 bases between. The CDR3 extends over 12 amino acids. The germline CDR1 and CDR2 sequences are MNHEY and SVGAGI. CDR3: CASNTHGWEQYV. The CDR3, as DNA: TGTGCCAGCAACACACACGGGTGGGAGCAGTACGTC.

The rearrangement joins TRBV5-5 to TRBJ2-2; 10 nucleotides match TRBD2. CDR1 is SGHKS and CDR2 is YYEKEE in the germline V gene (reference sequence). The CDR3 has 20 amino acids. V lost 0 bases to trimming and J lost 0 bases; unmatched junction nucleotides: 11. The CDR3 reads CASSLDLVLAGAPNTGELFF. Here the CDR3 DNA reads TGTGCCAGCAGCTTGGATCTTGTGCTAGCGGGGGCCCCGAACACCGGGGAGCTGTTTTTT.

A single count supports this clone. This rearrangement joins TRBV5-1 to TRBJ2-5; D not certain. Trimming removed 0 bases from V and 3 bases from J, with 9 bases in between. This CDR3 is 14 amino acids long. Germline-derived CDR1 and CDR2 are SGHRS and YFSETQ. CDR3 bases: TGCGCCAGCAGCTTGGTACAACCGGAAGAGACCCAGTACTTC. Translated: CASSLVQPEETQYF.

The chain has TRBV19 and TRBJ2-7; 8 positions match TRBD1. V was clipped by 4 bases and J by 1 base; unmatched bases: 12. The CDR3 has 17 amino acids. CDR1 and CDR2 from the germline V gene are LNHDA and SQIVND (reference sequence). In DNA, the CDR3 is TGTGCCAGTAGTACTTTCCCAGGGGGCGATCCTTCCTACGAGCAGTACTTC. Translation: CASSTFPGGDPSYEQYF. The full variable domain, completed using reference TRBV19 and TRBJ2-7, is DGGITQSPKYLFRKEGQNVTLSCEQNLNHDAMYWYRQDPGQGLRLIYYSQIVNDFQKGDIAEGYSVSREKKESFPLTVTSAQKNPTAFYLCASSTFPGGDPSYEQYFGPGTRLTVT.

This chain connects TRBV5-1 to TRBJ2-3; possibly TRBD2 for D (5 bases). The V gene's germline CDR1 is SGHRS and CDR2 YFSETQ. Trimming cost V 0 bases and J 5 bases, with 13 bases left between them. The CDR3 length is 15 residues. The CDR3 DNA sequence: TGCGCCAGCAGCTTGGGCGGGTCTGTCGGAGATACGCAGTATTTT. Its protein is CASSLGGSVGDTQYF.

This chain links TRBV28 with TRBJ1-2, with D perhaps matching TRBD1 (6 bases). Germline V CDR1 and CDR2: MDHEN, SYDVKM. The V end lost 7 bases, the J end lost 3 bases, and 21 bases lay between the germline ends. This CDR3 contains 16 residues. The CDR3 coding sequence is TGTGCCAGCAATTCCCCGGACAGCCCGGGGTACTATGGCTACACCTTC. It translates to CASNSPDSPGYYGYTF.

The J gene is TRBJ2-2, the V gene TRBV7-9; D is ambiguous. V dropped 5 bases and J dropped 5 bases, with 24 bases sitting between them. The length of the CDR3 is 18 residues. Germline values: CDR1 SEHNR, CDR2 FQNEAQ (reference sequence). The CDR3 loop is CASSTRESQTLGTGELFF. In DNA, the CDR3 is TGTGCCAGCAGCACAAGGGAAAGCCAGACCCTGGGGACCGGGGAGCTGTTTTTT. The full variable domain, completed using reference TRBV7-9 and TRBJ2-2, is DTGVSQNPRHKITKRGQNVTFRCDPISEHNRLYWYRQTLGQGPEFLTYFQNEAQLEKSRLLSDRFSAERPKGSFSTLEIQRTEQGDSAMYLCASSTRESQTLGTGELFFGEGSRLTVL.

This chain joins TRBV2 and TRBJ1-2, with D perhaps TRBD1 (6 bases). This CDR3 is built from 15 residues. Per the germline V gene, CDR1 is SNHLY and CDR2 is FYNNEI. V lost 4 bases and J lost 4, with 16 bases in between. The CDR3 region is CASSGAGADAYGYTF. The CDR3 coding sequence is TGTGCCAGCAGTGGGGCAGGGGCGGACGCCTATGGCTACACCTTC.

In this sample, this clone turned up a few times. This chain uses TRBV28 with TRBJ1-1; TRBD1 might be the D (5 bases). Trimming took 5 bases from V and 4 from J, leaving 20 bases between them. Per the germline V gene, CDR1 is MDHEN and CDR2 is SYDVKM. CDR3 size: 16 residues. CDR3 DNA: TGTGCCAGCAGTCTGCAGGGAATTCTAGCTAGCACTGAAGCTTTCTTT. As protein: CASSLQGILASTEAFF. The whole variable domain, remainder taken from reference TRBV28 and TRBJ1-1, is DVKVTQSSRYLVKRTGEKVFLECVQDMDHENMFWYRQDPGLGLRLIYFSYDVKMKEKGDIPEGYSVSREKKERFSLILESASTNQTSMYLCASSLQGILASTEAFFGQGTRLTVV.

The chain carries TRBV29-1 and TRBJ2-1, with TRBD1 matching over 10 bases. The V and J ends lost 7 bases and 10 bases, in that order; junction bases with no gene match: 1. The germline CDR1 and CDR2 sequences are SQVTM and ANQGSEA. This CDR3 is built from 10 residues. The CDR3 region has the DNA TGCAGCGCGACAGGGGGCGAGCAGTTCTTC. It is translated as CSATGGEQFF.

The chain recombines TRBV9 with TRBJ2-3; 8 nucleotides match TRBD2. Germline V gene lookup returns CDR1 SGDLS and CDR2 YYNGEE. V was pared by 5 bases and J by 5 bases, with 7 bases of the junction left unmatched. This CDR3 contains 14 residues. The CDR3 coding sequence is TGTGCCAGCAGTCTCGGCGGGAGGTTAGATACGCAGTATTTT. Translation gives CASSLGGRLDTQYF.

J is TRBJ2-1 and V is TRBV6-5, with TRBD2 as a possible D gene (5 bases). V lost 3 bases to trimming and J lost 6 bases, with 15 bases between them. Per the germline V gene, CDR1 is MNHEY and CDR2 is SVGAGI. The CDR3 is 15 residues long. The CDR3 bases are TGTGCCAGCAGTTATTGGACCCCCGGAGGCAATGAGCAGTTCTTC. Translation: CASSYWTPGGNEQFF.

The gene calls are TRBV28 and TRBJ1-1, with D unresolved. V gave up 5 bases and J gave up 6 bases, with 13 bases separating them. The length of the CDR3 is 13 residues. Germline CDR1 MDHEN, CDR2 SYDVKM. The CDR3 region is CASSTRRVSEAFF. The DNA of the CDR3 is TGTGCCAGCAGTACGCGCCGGGTATCTGAAGCTTTCTTT.

The chain joins TRBV11-2 to TRBJ1-5; D remains unclear. Germline loops: CDR1 SGHAT, CDR2 FQNNGV. This CDR3 contains 13 residues. V shed 7 bases and J shed 7 bases, with 14 bases lying between them. The CDR3 reads CASTPGHGQPQHF. CDR3 nucleotides: TGTGCCAGCACCCCCGGGCACGGACAGCCCCAGCATTTT.

The chain is built from TRBV14 and TRBJ2-1; 9 bases are a match to TRBD1. The germline V gene has CDR1 SGHDN and CDR2 FVKESK. CDR3 length equals 15 residues. Trimming took 4 bases from V and 8 from J; bases not matched to a gene: 9. In nucleotides, the CDR3 is TGTGCCAGCAGCCCCCGGCGACAGGGGGTAGATGAGCAGTTCTTC. The encoded protein is CASSPRRQGVDEQFF.